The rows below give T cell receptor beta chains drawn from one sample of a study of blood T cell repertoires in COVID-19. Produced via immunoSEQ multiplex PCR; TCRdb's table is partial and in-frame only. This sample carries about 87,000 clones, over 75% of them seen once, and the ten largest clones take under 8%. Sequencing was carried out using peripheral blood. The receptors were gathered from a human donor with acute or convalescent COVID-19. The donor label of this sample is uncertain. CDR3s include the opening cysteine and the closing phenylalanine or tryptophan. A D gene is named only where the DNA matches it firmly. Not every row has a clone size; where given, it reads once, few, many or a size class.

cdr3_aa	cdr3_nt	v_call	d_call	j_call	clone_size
CASSQGPAGYEQYF	TGTGCCAGCAGCCAAGGGCCGGCGGGTTACGAGCAGTACTTC	TRBV4-2	NA	TRBJ2-7	NA
CASSEGLTLEAFF	TGTGCCAGCAGCGAAGGACTGACTCTTGAAGCTTTCTTT	TRBV9	NA	TRBJ1-1	NA
CASSLRDRGRYEQYF	TGCGCCAGCAGCCTTCGGGACAGGGGGCGCTACGAGCAGTACTTC	TRBV5-1	TRBD1	TRBJ2-7	few
CASSLSQGALETQYF	TGTGCCAGCAGCCTTAGCCAGGGGGCACTGGAGACCCAGTACTTC	TRBV7-2	TRBD1	TRBJ2-5	NA
CASSESDFPSPHLSYEQYF	TGTGCCAGCAGTGAAAGTGACTTCCCGTCCCCCCACCTATCCTACGAGCAGTACTTC	TRBV2	NA	TRBJ2-7	NA
CASTMDRGYNGYTF	TGTGCCAGCACCATGGACAGGGGGTACAATGGCTACACCTTC	TRBV28	TRBD1	TRBJ1-2	NA
CASSQHPGTGTGLYGYTF	TGCGCCAGCAGTCAACACCCTGGAACCGGGACAGGGCTTTATGGCTACACCTTC	TRBV23-1	TRBD1	TRBJ1-2	NA
CASSLQGSGQPQHF	TGTGCCAGCAGCTTACAGGGGTCGGGTCAGCCCCAGCATTTT	TRBV7-9	NA	TRBJ1-5	NA
CASSLWTGEVYQPQHF	TGTGCCAGCAGCTTGTGGACAGGGGAGGTGTATCAGCCCCAGCATTTT	TRBV5-6	TRBD1	TRBJ1-5	few
CSVGRDRVEQYF	TGCAGCGTTGGTCGGGACAGGGTCGAGCAGTACTTC	TRBV29-1	TRBD1	TRBJ2-7	NA
CASSDRTSGGLNTQYF	TGTGCCAGCAGTGATCGGACTAGCGGGGGGCTTAATACGCAGTATTTT	TRBV2	TRBD2	TRBJ2-3	NA
CASSIVPNQPQHF	TGTGCCAGCAGCATCGTCCCCAATCAGCCCCAGCATTTT	TRBV21-1	NA	TRBJ1-5	NA
CASSLTTYTGMNTEAFF	TGTGCCAGCAGTTTAACAACCTATACAGGGATGAACACTGAAGCTTTCTTT	TRBV28	NA	TRBJ1-1	NA
CASSKGARGRGYTF	TGTGCCAGCAGCAAGGGGGCAAGGGGGCGAGGCTACACCTTC	TRBV21-1	NA	TRBJ1-2	NA
CATSRDILLAGGTDTQYF	TGTGCCACCAGCAGAGACATTCTTTTAGCGGGGGGCACAGATACGCAGTATTTT	TRBV15	TRBD2	TRBJ2-3	NA
CASSPGGGQGEQGYGYTF	TGCGCCAGCAGCCCCGGTGGGGGACAGGGGGAACAAGGCTATGGCTACACCTTC	TRBV5-1	TRBD1	TRBJ1-2	once
CATSRGGRMNTEAFF	TGTGCCACCAGCAGGGGGGGACGTATGAACACTGAAGCTTTCTTT	TRBV15	NA	TRBJ1-1	NA
CASILETQYF	TGTGCCAGCATTCTGGAGACCCAGTACTTC	TRBV2	NA	TRBJ2-5	once
CASSLRTSGGSETQYF	TGTGCCAGCAGTCTCCGGACTAGCGGGGGATCAGAGACCCAGTACTTC	TRBV28	TRBD2	TRBJ2-5	NA
CASSTQGNYGYTF	TGTGCCAGCAGCACCCAGGGCAACTATGGCTACACCTTC	TRBV28	NA	TRBJ1-2	few
CASSYAAGSQSYGYTF	TGTGCCAGCAGTTACGCCGCAGGGTCTCAAAGCTATGGCTACACCTTC	TRBV6-5	NA	TRBJ1-2	NA
CASSLKLGGAKAYEQYF	TGTGCCAGCAGCTTGAAATTAGGGGGCGCAAAGGCCTACGAGCAGTACTTC	TRBV7-2	TRBD1	TRBJ2-7	NA
CASSPRQGTGNTIYF	TGTGCCAGCAGTCCTAGACAGGGGACAGGAAACACCATATATTTT	TRBV7-7	TRBD1	TRBJ1-3	NA
CASSFQGWNEQYF	TGTGCCAGCAGCTTCCAGGGTTGGAACGAGCAGTACTTC	TRBV11-2	NA	TRBJ2-7	NA
CASSPFLRGSNNEQFF	TGTGCCAGCAGCCCGTTTTTGCGGGGGAGTAACAATGAGCAGTTCTTC	TRBV16	TRBD2	TRBJ2-1	few
CASRLIGAIVNEQFF	TGTGCCAGCAGATTGATAGGGGCGATTGTCAATGAGCAGTTCTTC	TRBV7-9	NA	TRBJ2-1	NA
CASSQELRWGVNYGYTF	TGTGCCAGCAGCCAAGAACTCAGATGGGGGGTTAACTATGGCTACACCTTC	TRBV3-1/TRBV3-2	NA	TRBJ1-2	NA
CASSIEGGGGNTIYF	TGTGCCAGTAGTATAGAGGGAGGGGGTGGAAACACCATATATTTT	TRBV19	NA	TRBJ1-3	NA
CASSSASGTGDFSNQPQHF	TGTGCCAGCAGTTCTGCCTCCGGGACAGGGGACTTTAGCAATCAGCCCCAGCATTTT	TRBV28	TRBD1	TRBJ1-5	once
CASSLTGVTGGNTEAFF	TGTGCCAGCAGCTTAACGGGGGTAACAGGGGGCAACACTGAAGCTTTCTTT	TRBV7-3	TRBD1	TRBJ1-1	NA
CAWSPVAAYEQYF	TGTGCCTGGAGCCCGGTGGCGGCCTACGAGCAGTACTTC	TRBV30	NA	TRBJ2-7	NA
CASSLLGDRANEQFF	TGTGCCAGCAGCTTGTTAGGTGACAGGGCGAATGAGCAGTTCTTC	TRBV5-6	TRBD1	TRBJ2-1	NA
CASSDGGRGNQPQHF	TGTGCCAGCAGTGACGGGGGTCGGGGAAATCAGCCCCAGCATTTT	TRBV27	NA	TRBJ1-5	NA